Here is one TCR beta chain with its context. The antigen this receptor binds is unknown. Per-base qualities were not stored, and no clone one base away is much larger. This sample was taken from a study of cytomegalovirus exposure and HLA in healthy donors listed by TCRdb under 2017. Looking at the study overall: An earlier analysis of several hundred of the donors reported 276 Gb of sequence data and 117 million unique TCR beta sequences obtained from some 200 million T cells. Donor age, sex, ethnicity and CMV serostatus were collected together with the repertoire data. Roughly five DR-DQ haplotypes were handled as single units for association and clustering because linkage in the cohort was strong. In a later genetic analysis, genome-wide SNP genotypes for about 55% of the roughly 700 donors were used, and that subset was treated as a discovery cohort. On average, roughly 240,000 unique TCR beta nucleotide sequences were sequenced per donor among 398 genotyped donors of the cohort, with 15% to 20% of those sequences being non-productive. Among the roughly 400 genotyped donors, around 81% belonged to the genetic ancestry cluster associated with self-reported Caucasian donors. In addition to the first cohort of approximately 650 subjects, a separate validation cohort of 120 different subjects was used. High-throughput TCR immunosequencing, statistical association of individual TCRs with disease status, and machine learning were combined to predict cytomegalovirus infection status. In the later analysis, no new phenotypic data were used to find candidate immune exposures; instead, reliance was placed on TCR beta sequences and their occurrence across donors. The T cell repertoires of some 700 subjects were profiled by immunosequencing and related to cytomegalovirus serostatus. To decide whether each TCR beta V gene segment behaved as functional or pseudogenic, an earlier analysis of approximately 620 of the donors relied on high-throughput TCR beta sequencing. An early release that covered around 590 HLA-typed donors contained approximately 300 gigabases of sequencing data and tens of millions of unique TCR sequences. Both class I and class II loci were covered by HLA typing, at four-digit resolution. A later analysis re-analyzed previously published TCR beta repertoires from 600 to 850 donors and added high-resolution HLA genotyping to study TCR occurrence patterns. Every discovery cohort repertoire had been produced on one sequencing platform. Typing coverage varied by locus: 629-630 donors for A, B, C, DRB1 and DQB1; 500 to 550 for DQA1; approximately 610 for DPA1; some 470 for DPB1. The study was designed to test whether signatures of past pathogen exposure could be identified by cataloging public T cell receptors. Study-level results and caveats: It was suggested by the authors that the approach could potentially be generalized to other disease states and immunological phenotypes. A cluster of highly shared sequence variants was judged likely to be a technical artifact of the sequencing pipeline. In an earlier analysis of some 500 of the donors, most TCR beta V segments appeared in productive rearrangements about 90% or about 30% of the time, broadly matching IMGT annotations. Linkage disequilibrium might explain the correlated functional status among segregating V segments, but an unknown experimental factor could not be excluded. Because HLA typing was missing for some donors at each locus, association tests included only the typed subset. Some IMGT-functional V segments, including TRBV6-2 and TRBV6-3, could not be distinguished by the 87-base-pair reads and were therefore excluded. The study gave a list of more than 150 TCR beta chains associated with cytomegalovirus. A later genetic analysis reported fewer N-insertions in productive TCRs among donors in an Asian-associated ancestry cluster than the roughly 620-donor mean. CMV serostatus was the only immune exposure information available for the cohort. A later analysis found that HLA-associated TCR beta chains were more clonally expanded and had lower generation probabilities than equally common non-associated chains. In a later analysis, several top co-occurrence clusters were reported to appear linked to parvovirus B19, influenza, CMV and Epstein-Barr virus. A further reported finding was that TCR beta sequences accurately predicted the HLA-A and HLA-B alleles for most subjects in the first cohort. Because counts were too low, seventeen rarely observed V segments, including chromosome 9 orphons, were excluded from the earlier analysis of a few hundred of the donors. In both the original and validation cohorts, the classifier was reported to diagnose cytomegalovirus status with high specificity and sensitivity. When HLA alleles, especially DR and DQ, strongly co-occurred, TCR associations were difficult to assign to individual alleles. In a later analysis, the rate of TCR association differed among HLA loci, with DRB1 alleles having the most associated TCRs and HLA-C alleles having the fewest. An association between a missense DCLRE1C variant and V-gene and J-gene trimming of TCR beta chains was found in a later genetic analysis and replicated in an independent cohort. Most CMV-associated TCR beta chains appeared to be HLA-restricted in a later analysis, and the HLA associations seemed to be driven largely by CMV exposure. Across donors, most TCR sequences were observed very rarely, whereas some public TCRs were present in many individuals. A few of the identified cytomegalovirus-associated TCR beta chains were confirmed in vitro to be specific for cytomegalovirus antigens. A later analysis associated roughly 17,000 TCR beta sequences with specific HLA alleles at a false discovery rate of 0.05. The presence/absence analyses assumed that sequencing depth was roughly uniform across donors, and that assumption may not be true. The cohort was sequenced for TCR beta chains only, and without alpha or paired-chain data the features that could be detected were limited.

The library was produced with the immunoSEQ multiplex PCR assay. The multiplex PCR relied on a mix of 60 forward primers for TCR Vbeta segments and 13 reverse primers for TCR Jbeta segments. The CDR3 region of rearranged TCR beta genes was amplified from genomic DNA by a multiplex PCR assay. On the Illumina HiSeq System, the amplified TCR beta libraries were sequenced as 87-base-pair reads. In the original analysis: A later analysis tallied 75 million to 95 million unique TCR beta chains across the 700 or so repertoires, and approximately 12 million of those chains were shared by two or more donors. A nearest-neighbor algorithm error-corrected the raw reads and collapsed the reads into unique sequences, merging closely related sequences to remove PCR and sequencing errors. V, D and J gene segments were assigned by aligning CDR3 sequences to IMGT reference sequences. For a sequence to be retained, a match of at least six nucleotides to both a V gene segment and a J gene segment was required. A rearrangement was called productive if the CDR3 had no stop codons and remained in frame with V and J, and every other rearrangement was called non-productive. Following IMGT convention, CDR3 was defined as the stretch from the second conserved V-encoded cysteine to the conserved J-encoded phenylalanine. The earlier analysis of more than 450 of the donors excluded sequences that lacked an unambiguous match to a single V gene segment. In an earlier analysis of roughly 600 of the donors, a V segment was called functional when productive rearrangements were above 56.7%, and segregating when the standard deviation between donors exceeded 5%. A statistical classification framework was built to diagnose cytomegalovirus status from the catalog of TCR beta chain sequences. V and J gene assignment, in a later analysis, came from comparing TCR nucleotide sequences with IMGT/GENE-DB human TR gene sequences. The TCRdist pipeline was used in a later analysis to assign CDR3 sequences and most-parsimonious VDJ recombination scenarios. A later analysis defined each TCR beta chain by its CDR3 amino acid sequence plus V-gene family, and excluded reads lacking a unique V-gene family. A later analysis removed 450 to 600 highly shared, low-generation-probability nucleotide sequences to deal with suspected cross-contamination and a sequencing artifact. In a later analysis, a clonal expansion index was calculated for each public chain from normalized within-repertoire ranks of inferred template counts. A later analysis computed generation probabilities with a VDJ recombination model fitted to out-of-frame rearrangements, and checked the results against IGoR. A later analysis scored TCR-TCR, TCR-HLA and TCR-CMV co-occurrence with hypergeometric tests, applying a repertoire-size bias correction to TCR pairs. False discovery rates were estimated in a later analysis by permuting HLA or CMV assignments 20 times. In a later analysis, co-occurring TCRs were grouped using DBSCAN, and TCRdist sequence similarity was added for clustering within HLA-allele-positive subsets. Repertoires with fewer than 30,000 or more than 120,000 public chains, plus five repertoires with anomalous nucleotide sharing, were excluded from co-occurrence clustering. In its TCRdb copy, this immuneACCESS table keeps in-frame sequences only and misses some clones. Where compared with another copy, unresolved V genes explain less than half of these, and the others have no known cause. V and J calls and clone size are those listed in that table; D and trimming were worked out from the DNA. The sample table shows some 150,000 clones, and around 64% are seen once. Under 3.5% of the sample belongs to the ten largest clones.

The cohort was made up of about 670 healthy bone marrow donors. All cohort members were sampled while nominally healthy, although unrecorded immune exposures were likely present. The donor was CMV seronegative and belonged to the group of 352 seronegative cohort members. Each donor provided a peripheral blood sample, and peripheral blood mononuclear cells were used for TCR beta sequencing. The Qiagen DNeasy Blood Extraction Kit was used to extract genomic DNA from the blood cell samples. V drops 6 bases and J drops 8 bases, leaving 13 bases in between. Reading from cysteine to phenylalanine, the CDR3 counts 12 amino acids. The sequence is cut down to CDR3 DNA, 36 bases in frame from base 1. According to the germline V gene, CDR1 reads SQVTM and CDR2 reads ANQGSEA.

Sequencing was carried out using PBMCs. This receptor was obtained from a woman aged 25 to 45 in good health and CMV-seronegative. The chain links TRBV29-1 with TRBJ1-4, with TRBD1 tentatively as D gene (6 bases match). At the DNA level, the sequence is TGCAGCGTACACCGGGACACCGAAAAACTGTTTTTT. Its protein is CSVHRDTEKLFF.